This T cell receptor beta chain is from a study of cytotoxic CD8 clonotypes in ibrutinib-treated CLL. Findings and caveats of the study: Clonality increased with ibrutinib response but returned toward baseline at progression.

Deletions cut 5 bases from V and 8 bases from J, with 24 bases between. Germline V gene lookup returns CDR1 MNHEY and CDR2 SMNVEV (reference sequence). The CDR3 loop spans 16 amino acids. Repertoires were generated with immunoSEQ multiplex PCR, while TCRdb's copy carries only in-frame clones and drops some. The table shows 250,000 or so clones, with around three quarters occurring only once. Turning to this clone: Antigen specificity is unknown.

This TCR was sampled from a human donor with chronic lymphocytic leukemia. The input for sequencing was PBMCs, taken after 24 months of ibrutinib treatment. The chain recombines TRBV27 with TRBJ1-2; a possible D gene is TRBD1 (5 bases). CDR3 sequence reads: CASSTKPDMVVGGYTF. DNA of the CDR3: TGTGCCAGCAGTACGAAACCGGACATGGTGGTCGGCGGCTACACCTTC.